The entry below describes one TCR beta chain. Its target is unknown. PCR employed 60 Vbeta and 13 Jbeta primers. The method was immunoSEQ multiplex PCR; TCRdb's version includes in-frame clones alone and lacks a portion of them. The table shows some 220,000 clones, with more than 75% occurring only once. The sample is drawn from a study of cytomegalovirus exposure and HLA in healthy donors. Study-level results: Previously analyzed data showed that most TCR beta V segments were productive at a frequency of about 87% or about 30%. Later analysis demonstrated an association between a missense DCLRE1C variant and TCR beta V- and J-gene trimming. A later analysis reported that several of the most significant clusters appeared to be linked to common viral pathogens, among them Epstein-Barr virus. The authors assumed roughly uniform sequencing depth across donors for presence/absence analyses.

The trim removed 7 bases at V and 5 bases at J, leaving 16 bases unmatched. Germline lookup yields CDR1 MGHDK and CDR2 SYGVNS. This CDR3 comprises 17 residues. What was sequenced was PBMCs. This receptor was taken from a girl aged 2-15 years in good health and CMV-seronegative. The genes are TRBV25-1 and TRBJ2-5, with 10 bases matching TRBD2. CDR3 nucleotide sequence: TGTGCCAGCAAAGATCATGGGTTGTCTAGCGGGGGTGAGACCCAGTACTTC. This encodes CASKDHGLSSGGETQYF.